One sample yielded the 12 T cell receptor beta chains listed below, sequenced in a study of T cells expressing NK-cell markers. Following a re-call of the 5' RACE reads, TCRdb has one entry per CDR3 protein and lacks DNA. This sample's table has 150,000 to 200,000 distinct CDR3 sequences. The sequenced sample was blood T cells: a sorted CD56 or NKG2C T cell subset, CD4+ or CD8+ T cells, or bulk PBMC T cells (not recorded which). These receptors all come from a woman aged 18 to 75 in good health.

V is TRBV12-3 or TRBV12-4 and J is TRBJ1-1. The CDR3 spans 13 residues. The CDR3 sequence: CASSLAHSVGAFF.

The chain recombines TRBV15 with TRBJ1-6; TCRdb indicates TRBD1, and absent DNA this call remains unverified. Germline assignment: CDR1 LNHNV and CDR2 YYDKDF (reference sequence). The CDR3 totals 15 residues. The chain's CDR3 is CATSSRAQGSSPLHF. Filled out from reference TRBV15 and TRBJ1-6, the complete variable domain reads DAMVIQNPRYQVTQFGKPVTLSCSQTLNHNVMYWYQQKSSQAPKLLFHYYDKDFNNEADTPDNFQSRRPNTSFCFLDIRSPGLGDTAMYLCATSSRAQGSSPLHFGNGTRLTVT.

The rearrangement links TRBV12-3 or TRBV12-4 to TRBJ2-1; TCRdb's D gene call, TRBD2, goes unchecked for lack of DNA. The CDR3 is 16 amino acids. The CDR3: CASSKGGGSSYNEQFF.

This clonotype counts as medium-sized (0.01 to 0.1%) by frequency. The chain combines TRBV10-3 with TRBJ2-5. Germline V gives CDR1 ENHRY, CDR2 SYGVKD. The CDR3 runs to 14 residues. The CDR3 reads CAISDRTIQETQYF.

The V call is TRBV9, the J call TRBJ2-5; with no DNA, the TCRdb D assignment of TRBD1 cannot be verified. The CDR3 totals 14 residues. Germline V gives CDR1 SGDLS, CDR2 YYNGEE. CDR3 region: CASSAGQGWETQYF.

The genes are TRBV27 and TRBJ2-5. Germline lookup yields CDR1 MNHEY and CDR2 SMNVEV (reference sequence). This CDR3 spans 15 amino acids. CDR3 region: CASSLYTSRQETQYF.

The chain couples TRBV4-2 to TRBJ1-5; absent DNA, TCRdb's TRBD1 call cannot be checked. This CDR3 spans 16 amino acids. Germline lookup yields CDR1 LGHNA and CDR2 YNFKEQ. The CDR3 sequence: CASSQDVGEIYQPQHF.

CDR3 loop: CASSVATAYQETQYF. The genes are TRBV9 and TRBJ2-5. Germline CDR1 reads SGDLS; CDR2 reads YYNGEE. The CDR3 is made up of 15 amino acids.

The chain recombines TRBV12-3 or TRBV12-4 with TRBJ2-5; TCRdb gives TRBD1 as the D gene, but with no DNA this cannot be confirmed. The CDR3 consists of 15 residues. The CDR3 loop reads CASSRQGTLQETQYF.

This CDR3 is CSYEGEGGGYEQYF. The chain combines TRBV29-1 with TRBJ2-7; TCRdb's assignment of TRBD1 cannot be checked, as there is no DNA. The CDR3 covers 14 residues. CDR1 is SQVTM, CDR2 ANQGSEA, per germline.

The chain is built from TRBV20-1 and TRBJ1-2. The germline CDR1 and CDR2 sequences are DFQATT and SNEGSKA (reference sequence). The CDR3 consists of 16 residues. CDR3 sequence reads: CSAVREPWTDNYGYTF.

J is TRBJ2-7 and V is TRBV20-1. This CDR3 is 12 amino acids long. Looked up from germline, CDR1 is DFQATT and CDR2 is SNEGSKA (reference sequence). The CDR3 here is CSARASSGREYF.